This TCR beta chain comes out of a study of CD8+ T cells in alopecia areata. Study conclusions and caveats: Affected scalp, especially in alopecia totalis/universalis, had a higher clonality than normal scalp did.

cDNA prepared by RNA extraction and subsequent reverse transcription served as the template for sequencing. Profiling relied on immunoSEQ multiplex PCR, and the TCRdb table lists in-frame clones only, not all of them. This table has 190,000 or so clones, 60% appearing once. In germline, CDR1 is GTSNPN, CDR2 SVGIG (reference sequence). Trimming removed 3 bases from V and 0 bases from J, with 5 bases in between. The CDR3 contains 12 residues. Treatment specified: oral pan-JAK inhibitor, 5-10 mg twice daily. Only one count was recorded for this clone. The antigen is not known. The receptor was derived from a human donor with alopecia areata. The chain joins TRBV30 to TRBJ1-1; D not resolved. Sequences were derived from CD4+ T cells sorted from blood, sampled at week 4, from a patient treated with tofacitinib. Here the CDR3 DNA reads TGTGCCTGGAGGCAGATGAACACTGAAGCTTTCTTT. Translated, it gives CAWRQMNTEAFF.